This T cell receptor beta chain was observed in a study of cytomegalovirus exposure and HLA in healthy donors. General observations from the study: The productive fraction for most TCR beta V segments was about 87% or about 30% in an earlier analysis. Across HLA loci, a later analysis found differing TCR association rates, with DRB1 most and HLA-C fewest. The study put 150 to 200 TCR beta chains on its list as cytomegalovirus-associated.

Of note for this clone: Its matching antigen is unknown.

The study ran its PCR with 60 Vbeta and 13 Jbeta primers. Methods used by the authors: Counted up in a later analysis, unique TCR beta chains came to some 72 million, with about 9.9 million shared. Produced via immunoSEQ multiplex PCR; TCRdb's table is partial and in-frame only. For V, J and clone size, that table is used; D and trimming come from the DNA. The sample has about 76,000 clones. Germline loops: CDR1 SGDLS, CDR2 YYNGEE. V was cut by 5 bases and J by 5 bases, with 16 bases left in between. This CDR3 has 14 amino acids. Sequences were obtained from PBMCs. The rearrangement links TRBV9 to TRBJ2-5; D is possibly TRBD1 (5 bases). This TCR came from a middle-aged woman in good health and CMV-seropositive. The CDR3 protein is CASSPRPDKETQYF. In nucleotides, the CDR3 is TGTGCCAGCAGTCCACGGCCGGACAAGGAGACCCAGTACTTC.